One sample yielded the 32 T cell receptor beta chains listed below, sequenced in a study of blood T cell repertoires in COVID-19. The table came from immunoSEQ multiplex PCR; TCRdb's copy has only in-frame clones and leaves some out. Of 90,000 to 120,000 clones listed, approximately 69% are singletons. Sequenced material: peripheral blood. All receptors come from a man older than 75 with acute or convalescent COVID-19.

The V call is TRBV28, the J call TRBJ2-7, with D perhaps TRBD2 (5 bases). The CDR3 loop spans 15 amino acids. Germline V gives CDR1 MDHEN, CDR2 SYDVKM. Trimming took off 5 bases at V and 3 bases at J, with 17 bases between the two ends. As DNA, the CDR3 is TGTGCCAGCAGTATCCGAGACTATATCCTCTACGAGCAGTACTTC. It translates to CASSIRDYILYEQYF.

The V call is TRBV5-6, the J call TRBJ2-6; D possibly corresponds to TRBD1 (6 bases). V lost 2 bases, J lost 0 bases, and 15 bases lay in between. From germline, CDR1 is SGHDT and CDR2 YYEEEE. The CDR3 loop spans 18 amino acids. CDR3 DNA sequence: TGTGCCAGCAGCTTTGGGTTCCCAGGGGCCTCTGGGGCCAACGTCCTGACTTTC. This sequence encodes CASSFGFPGASGANVLTF.

V is TRBV28 and J is TRBJ2-7; 12 bases agree with TRBD1. Germline V gene data show CDR1 as MDHEN and CDR2 as SYDVKM. The CDR3 runs to 15 residues. V lost 5 bases and J lost 4; bases outside the gene matches: 6. CDR3 sequence: CASSPGTGGIYEQYF. The CDR3 DNA sequence: TGTGCCAGCAGTCCGGGGACAGGGGGCATTTACGAGCAGTACTTC.

This clone has more than one count but fewer than ten. The chain links TRBV5-8 to TRBJ2-1, with 9 nucleotides matching TRBD2. Trimming took 1 base from V and 6 from J; bases not matched to a gene: 5. Germline assignment: CDR1 SGHTS and CDR2 YDEGEE. This CDR3 spans 15 amino acids. The CDR3 sequence is CASSLSAGGGNEQFF. In DNA form, the CDR3 reads TGTGCCAGCAGCTTGTCCGCGGGAGGGGGCAATGAGCAGTTCTTC.

At least ten counts were recorded for this clone. This chain uses TRBV19 with TRBJ2-2; the match to TRBD1 covers 8 bases. This CDR3 contains 15 residues. V lost 4 bases and J lost 1; bases outside the gene matches: 2. Looked up from germline, CDR1 is LNHDA and CDR2 is SQIVND (reference sequence). The CDR3 nucleotides are TGTGCCAGTAGTACTGGACAGGGGAACACCGGGGAGCTGTTTTTT. Its translation: CASSTGQGNTGELFF.

V usage is TRBV27 and J usage is TRBJ2-6; D uncertain. Germline CDR1 and CDR2: MNHEY and SMNVEV (reference sequence). V was trimmed by 6 bases and J by 3 bases, leaving 15 bases between them. There are 16 residues in the CDR3. The CDR3 DNA reads as TGTGCCAGCAGCCAAAACCACCGGGTTGGGGCCAACGTCCTGACTTTC. Its translation: CASSQNHRVGANVLTF.

To note about this clone: Sequence at one end of the junction differs from germline and may be a read error. The genes are TRBV5-6 and TRBJ2-1; D is ambiguous. Germline CDR1 and CDR2: SGHDT and YYEEEE. The CDR3 spans 12 residues. Written as DNA, the CDR3 is TGTGCCAGCAGCGAGACATTTCCCCCATTTGTCTTC. This sequence encodes CASSETFPPFVF.

This clone was picked up a small number of times. V gene TRBV6-6 combines with J gene TRBJ1-2; 7 bases match TRBD1. This CDR3 is 10 amino acids long. The V gene's germline CDR1 is MNHNY and CDR2 SVGAGI (reference sequence). The junction had 2 bases not matched to a gene; V was cut back by 8 bases and J by 8 bases. The CDR3: CASAGGGYTF. DNA for the CDR3: TGTGCCAGCGCAGGGGGAGGCTACACCTTC.

This rearrangement joins TRBV6-4 to TRBJ2-7, with a weak D call TRBD2 (5 bases). Looked up from germline, CDR1 is MRHNA and CDR2 is SNTAGT. Trimming cost V 5 bases and J 3 bases, with 20 bases left between them. This CDR3 is built from 16 residues. The CDR3 loop reads CASSSFNRGLNYEQYF. The CDR3 nucleotides read TGTGCCAGCAGTTCCTTCAACCGCGGACTCAACTACGAGCAGTACTTC.

The CDR3 reads CASRIAGGNEQFF. CDR3 bases: TGTGCCAGCAGGATAGCGGGAGGAAATGAGCAGTTCTTC. V is TRBV6-5 and J is TRBJ2-1; TRBD2 matches at 10 bases. The CDR3 totals 13 residues. The germline V gene encodes CDR1 MNHEY and CDR2 SVGAGI. V was pared by 6 bases and J by 7 bases, with 3 bases of the junction left unmatched.

This clone was seen only a few times. The chain employs TRBV5-1 and TRBJ2-7; TRBD2 might be the D (6 bases). In germline, CDR1 is SGHRS, CDR2 YFSETQ. Trimming cost V 3 bases and J 2 bases, with 12 bases left between them. The CDR3 loop spans 14 amino acids. CDR3 amino acids: CASSSGTLTYEQYF. The CDR3 nucleotides read TGCGCCAGCAGCTCGGGGACTCTGACCTACGAGCAGTACTTC.

Here the CDR3 reads CASSLALARSYEQYF. The CDR3 region has the DNA TGCGCCAGCAGCTTGGCCCTAGCGCGCTCCTACGAGCAGTACTTC. This chain connects TRBV5-1 to TRBJ2-7; maybe TRBD2 (6 bases). V lost 0 bases to trimming and J lost 0 bases, with 10 bases between them. The CDR3 contains 15 residues. Germline loops: CDR1 SGHRS, CDR2 YFSETQ.

The genes are TRBV5-1 and TRBJ1-4; D call uncertain. The V end lost 4 bases, the J end lost 6 bases, and 16 bases lay between the germline ends. CDR3 size: 15 residues. Germline CDR1 is SGHRS and CDR2 is YFSETQ. The chain's CDR3 is CASSDGSFSYEKLFF. The CDR3 coding sequence is TGCGCCAGCAGCGACGGTAGCTTCTCCTATGAAAAACTGTTTTTT.

This rearrangement joins TRBV4-1 to TRBJ1-1; D gene unclear. Trimming cost V 0 bases and J 3 bases, with 11 bases left between them. The germline CDR1 and CDR2 sequences are MGHRA and YSYEKL. There are 15 residues in the CDR3. As DNA, the CDR3 is TGCGCCAGCAGCCAAGAGAGGACTGGGCACACTGAAGCTTTCTTT. Translation gives CASSQERTGHTEAFF.

This chain links TRBV7-9 with TRBJ2-1; TRBD2 might be the D (6 bases). Between the trimmed V and J ends, which lost 5 bases and 1 base, there was a span of 12 bases. This CDR3 is built from 15 residues. Germline CDR1 and CDR2: SEHNR and FQNEAQ (reference sequence). In nucleotides, the CDR3 is TGTGCCAGCAGCCCGGGGGAAGGGTCCTACAATGAGCAGTTCTTC. Translating it yields CASSPGEGSYNEQFF.

A few counts support this clone. The chain carries TRBV7-3 and TRBJ2-1, with 7 positions matching TRBD2. The V gene's germline CDR1 is SGHTA and CDR2 FQGTGA. This CDR3 is 12 amino acids long. V lost 5 bases, J lost 10 bases, and 5 bases stayed unmatched. The CDR3 DNA reads as TGTGCCAGCAGCAGCGCCGGGGGGGAGCAGTTCTTC. It is translated as CASSSAGGEQFF.

The genes are TRBV6-5 and TRBJ2-3, with 8 bases that match TRBD2. V trimming: 0 bases; J trimming: 4 bases; junction bases outside the gene matches: 3. Germline V gene data show CDR1 as MNHEY and CDR2 as SVGAGI. The CDR3 is 15 residues long. CDR3 loop: CASSYSPGGADTQYF. The CDR3 DNA sequence: TGTGCCAGCAGTTACTCCCCGGGAGGGGCAGATACGCAGTATTTT.

This clone was picked up a small number of times. The chain combines TRBV6-2 or TRBV6-3 with TRBJ2-2; a possible D gene is TRBD1 (5 bases). V lost 2 bases and J lost 5, with 15 bases in between. Germline V lookup: CDR1 MNHEY, CDR2 SVGEGT. This CDR3 has 16 amino acids. CDR3 in amino acids: CASSYDSTDPTGELFF. For the CDR3, the DNA is TGTGCCAGCAGTTACGATTCGACAGACCCTACCGGGGAGCTGTTTTTT.

This clone has just a few counts. The chain recombines TRBV10-3 with TRBJ1-2, with TRBD1 matching over 8 bases. The V gene end was trimmed by 11 bases and the J gene end by 1 base; junction bases not matched to a gene: 18. CDR1 ENHRY and CDR2 SYGVKD come from the germline V gene. CDR3 length: 17 amino acids. CDR3 region: CAPTAARTGSSNYGYTF. The CDR3 DNA sequence: TGTGCCCCCACCGCGGCTAGGACAGGGAGTAGTAACTATGGCTACACCTTC.

The chain carries TRBV5-6 and TRBJ2-2; a weak D match, TRBD2 (6 bases). The CDR3 is 15 amino acids. CDR1 and CDR2 from the germline V gene are SGHDT and YYEEEE. Deletions cut 5 bases from V and 2 bases from J, with 13 bases between. CDR3 sequence: CASSPTGLNTGELFF. CDR3 nucleotide sequence: TGTGCCAGCAGTCCAACGGGACTCAACACCGGGGAGCTGTTTTTT.

The chain uses TRBV27 and TRBJ2-2; 12 bases fit TRBD2. Germline V CDR1 and CDR2: MNHEY, SMNVEV (reference sequence). This CDR3 has 18 amino acids. V lost 2 bases, J lost 4 bases, and 8 bases stayed unmatched. In nucleotides, the CDR3 is TGTGCCAGCAGTTTACGGCTAGCGGGAGGGCCCGGCACCGGGGAGCTGTTTTTT. Amino acids: CASSLRLAGGPGTGELFF.

The chain combines TRBV28 with TRBJ2-5, with 10 nucleotides matching TRBD1. V was clipped by 2 bases and J by 5 bases; unmatched bases: 23. CDR1 and CDR2 from the germline V gene are MDHEN and SYDVKM. CDR3 length: 21 residues. CDR3 amino acids: CASSLIPGQGGTGGPRETQYF. DNA of the CDR3: TGTGCCAGCAGTTTAATACCCGGACAGGGGGGGACGGGAGGGCCTAGGGAGACCCAGTACTTC.

The chain has TRBV9 and TRBJ2-3, with D possibly matching TRBD2 (5 bases). V was pared by 0 bases and J by 0 bases, with 8 bases between. The germline V gene has CDR1 SGDLS and CDR2 YYNGEE. The CDR3 is 15 amino acids. The CDR3 loop is CASSVDGVSTDTQYF. The CDR3, as DNA: TGTGCCAGCAGCGTAGACGGGGTTAGCACAGATACGCAGTATTTT.

The chain is built from TRBV19 and TRBJ1-5; 7 nucleotides agree with TRBD1. Germline V gives CDR1 LNHDA, CDR2 SQIVND (reference sequence). Trimming took 3 bases from V and 3 from J; bases not matched to a gene: 5. The CDR3 length is 15 residues. CDR3 residues: CASSIKGQINQPQHF. CDR3 nucleotide sequence: TGTGCCAGTAGTATCAAGGGACAGATCAATCAGCCCCAGCATTTT.

V gene TRBV29-1 combines with J gene TRBJ2-7; TRBD2 is a possible D gene (6 bases). Germline V gene sequence: CDR1 SQVTM, CDR2 ANQGSEA. V lost 0 bases and J lost 4, with 10 bases in between. This CDR3 contains 13 residues. CDR3 protein: CSVEEGGGYEQYF. For the CDR3, the DNA is TGCAGCGTTGAAGAGGGTGGGGGGTACGAGCAGTACTTC.

The chain joins TRBV28 to TRBJ1-3, with 8 bases matching TRBD1. This CDR3 region has 14 residues. With V trimmed by 5 bases and J by 4 bases, 4 bases remained unmatched. Germline CDR1 reads MDHEN; CDR2 reads SYDVKM. CDR3 residues: CASSLRTGGNTIYF. CDR3 DNA: TGTGCCAGCAGTCTTCGGACAGGGGGAAACACCATATATTTT.

V and J are TRBV7-8 and TRBJ2-5; D is ambiguous. Germline V gives CDR1 SGHVS, CDR2 FQNEAQ. V was cut by 5 bases and J by 7 bases, with 11 bases left in between. The CDR3 contains 12 residues. CDR3 region: CASSRRVATQYF. In DNA, the CDR3 is TGTGCCAGCAGCCGGCGCGTCGCGACCCAGTACTTC.

The rearrangement uses TRBV27 and TRBJ2-1; 10 bases align to TRBD2. This CDR3 spans 19 amino acids. The germline CDR1 and CDR2 sequences are MNHEY and SMNVEV (reference sequence). V dropped 2 bases and J dropped 0; count of bases not matched to a gene: 10. The CDR3 nucleotides are TGTGCCAGCAGTTTAACTCTAGCGGGAGTTTTTCGCTCCTACAATGAGCAGTTCTTC. Amino acid sequence: CASSLTLAGVFRSYNEQFF.

This clone was seen only a few times. The V and J genes are TRBV9 and TRBJ1-1, with 10 bases matching TRBD1. The germline CDR1 and CDR2 sequences are SGDLS and YYNGEE. The CDR3 is made up of 14 amino acids. V was clipped by 3 bases and J by 4 bases; unmatched bases: 3. The CDR3 DNA reads TGTGCCAGCAGCGACAGGACAGGGGGCACTGAAGCTTTCTTT. It yields the protein CASSDRTGGTEAFF.

This clone is a singleton in its sample. The V and J genes are TRBV7-9 and TRBJ2-1; TRBD2 agrees at 8 bases. Germline values: CDR1 SEHNR, CDR2 FQNEAQ (reference sequence). The CDR3 loop spans 17 amino acids. V dropped 5 bases and J dropped 2; count of bases not matched to a gene: 11. Here the CDR3 reads CASSPLGAGAPYNEQFF. CDR3 DNA: TGTGCCAGCAGCCCCTTGGGAGCGGGAGCCCCCTACAATGAGCAGTTCTTC.

The chain uses TRBV5-1 and TRBJ2-2; D is unresolved. Germline CDR1 is SGHRS and CDR2 is YFSETQ. CDR3 length: 14 residues. Trimming removed 0 bases from V and 5 bases from J, with 8 bases in between. The CDR3 DNA sequence: TGCGCCAGCAGCTTGGGGTCTACGACCGGGGAGCTGTTTTTT. Protein sequence: CASSLGSTTGELFF.

The V gene is TRBV29-1, the J gene TRBJ2-7; no reliable D call. Trimming removed 3 bases at V and 2 bases at J, with 17 bases between. The CDR3 totals 15 residues. CDR1 SQVTM and CDR2 ANQGSEA come from the germline V gene. The CDR3 reads CSVDLGETATYEQYF. DNA for the CDR3: TGCAGCGTTGATCTTGGTGAGACTGCCACCTACGAGCAGTACTTC.